This T cell receptor (beta chain) is from a study of post-analysis software for immune sequencing data. Study-wide findings and caveats: Compared with controls, patients had more of about 5 TRBV segments, including TRBV5-6, TRBV5-1 and TRBV20-1. A significant reduction in normalized Chao1 diversity was observed in multiple sclerosis patients versus controls.

Unique molecular identifiers tagged the TCR beta cDNA libraries. TCRdb processed the PCR reads anew with MiXCR; each CDR3 protein has one entry. In the table there are fewer than 600,000 distinct CDR3 sequences, 40% to 55% of which are singletons. To note about this clonotype: Antigen: not known.

Looked up from germline, CDR1 is DFQATT and CDR2 is SNEGSKA (reference sequence). The germline V and J ends were trimmed by 6 bases and 1 base, with 16 bases remaining between them. The CDR3 loop spans 15 amino acids. This receptor was taken from a girl under 18 with multiple sclerosis. The sequencing input was blood. V usage is TRBV20-1 and J usage is TRBJ1-5, with a weak D call TRBD1 (6 bases). In DNA, the CDR3 is TGCAGTGCCCGAAAGGGACAAGCGAGCAATCAGCCCCAGCATTTT. Protein: CSARKGQASNQPQHF.